What follows are 29 T cell receptor beta chains derived from one specimen sequenced in a study of shared clonotypes between healthy human individuals. The assay was immunoSEQ multiplex PCR, and TCRdb's table has in-frame clones only and misses some. The sample consists of 2 million to 2.5 million clones, under 95% of them appearing once. The sample consisted of naive CD4+ T cells from PBMCs. Subset given: CD45RA+ positively selected. The origin of the receptors is a young man in good health. Some clones in this sample may be carry-over from other donors' samples.

Turning to this clone: The sample carries other DNA sequences with the same CDR3. The chain links TRBV19 to TRBJ2-3; 12 bases fit TRBD2. V was pared by 6 bases and J by 6 bases, with 4 bases of the junction left unmatched. The germline gives CDR1 LNHDA, CDR2 SQIVND (reference sequence). This CDR3 region has 14 residues. This CDR3 reads CASSLAGGADTQYF. The CDR3 DNA is TGTGCCAGTAGCCTAGCGGGAGGGGCGGATACGCAGTATTTT.

The table lists this clone with a count of one. The V gene is TRBV13, the J gene TRBJ1-2; D may be TRBD1 (5 bases). The CDR3 is 14 amino acids. Trimming removed 6 bases from V and 6 bases from J, with 17 bases in between. CDR1 PRHDT and CDR2 FYEKMQ come from the germline V gene (reference sequence). The CDR3 spells CASSRRGSRDGYTF. CDR3 DNA sequence: TGTGCCAGCAGTCGTCGGGGGTCAAGAGATGGCTACACCTTC.

This clone appeared once. J is TRBJ1-1 and V is TRBV4-1; 9 nucleotides align to TRBD1. The V gene's germline CDR1 is MGHRA and CDR2 YSYEKL. Unmatched junction bases numbered 4, after V lost 4 bases and J lost 4 bases. The CDR3 sequence is 14 residues long. Written as DNA, the CDR3 is TGCGCCAGCAGCCGGGACAGGGACCGCACTGAAGCTTTCTTT. Translation gives CASSRDRDRTEAFF.

The DNA for the CDR3 is TGTGCCAGCAGCCCTATCCGGGGTAGAGGCGAGCAGTACTTC. Its translation is CASSPIRGRGEQYF. This sequence joins TRBV11-2 and TRBJ2-7, with D tentatively TRBD2 (5 bases). The CDR3 runs 14 residues. Germline V gene lookup returns CDR1 SGHAT and CDR2 FQNNGV. Trimming pared 5 bases from V and 6 bases from J, leaving 17 bases between.

This clone is a singleton in its sample. The V call is TRBV10-3, the J call TRBJ2-5, with TRBD2 matching 11 bases. The J call is in doubt because the DNA end fits TRBJ2-7 better. Per the germline V gene, CDR1 is ENHRY and CDR2 is SYGVKD. The CDR3 runs to 16 residues. CDR3 nucleotides: TGTGCCACCCTACACGCCGGGACTAGCGGCTCCTACGAGCAGTACTTC. Its protein product is CATLHAGTSGSYEQYF.

The chain joins TRBV25-1 to TRBJ2-6; unclear D gene. The CDR3 is 15 residues long. Trimming pared 1 base from V and 1 base from J, leaving 5 bases between. Germline assignment: CDR1 MGHDK and CDR2 SYGVNS. CDR3 bases: TGTGCCAGCAGTGAATGGAGATCTGGGGCCAACGTCCTGACTTTC. This translates into CASSEWRSGANVLTF.

The J gene is TRBJ2-2, the V gene TRBV10-3; D could derive from TRBD1 or TRBD2 (6 bases each). V was pared by 4 bases and J by 1 base, with 13 bases between. The CDR3 spans 16 residues. CDR1 and CDR2 from the germline V gene are ENHRY and SYGVKD. The CDR3 is CAISAGGQRNTGELFF. CDR3 coding DNA: TGTGCCATCAGTGCCGGGGGCCAGCGGAACACCGGGGAGCTGTTTTTT.

The chain has TRBV5-1 and TRBJ2-5, with a tentative D call TRBD1 (6 bases). Deletions cut 2 bases from V and 5 bases from J, with 10 bases between. Germline V gene data show CDR1 as SGHRS and CDR2 as YFSETQ. The CDR3 runs to 13 residues. This CDR3 is CASSFRTGETQYF. The CDR3 DNA reads as TGCGCCAGCAGCTTTAGAACAGGGGAGACCCAGTACTTC.

On this clone itself: The same CDR3 also results from other DNA sequences found in this sample. The chain recombines TRBV10-3 with TRBJ2-7; D is undetermined. The germline V gene encodes CDR1 ENHRY and CDR2 SYGVKD. CDR3 length equals 13 residues. Trimming stripped 4 bases from V and 1 base from J, with 8 bases between. As DNA, the CDR3 is TGTGCCATCAGTGGAGGATCGTCCTACGAGCAGTACTTC. Translating it yields CAISGGSSYEQYF.

The chain uses TRBV5-1 and TRBJ2-1, with D perhaps TRBD1 (6 bases). CDR3 length: 14 amino acids. Trimming left V 4 bases short and J 2 bases short, with 10 bases between. In germline, CDR1 is SGHRS, CDR2 YFSETQ. The CDR3 DNA reads as TGCGCCAGCAGCGAGGACAGAACCTACAATGAGCAGTTCTTC. Translation gives CASSEDRTYNEQFF.

V usage is TRBV18 and J usage is TRBJ2-1, with 7 bases matching TRBD1. Germline CDR1 is KGHSH and CDR2 is LQKENI. This CDR3 region has 15 residues. The junction had 4 bases not matched to a gene; V was cut back by 3 bases and J by 2 bases. The CDR3 loop reads CASSPGTVAYNEQFF. The CDR3 DNA follows: TGTGCCAGCTCACCCGGGACAGTGGCCTACAATGAGCAGTTCTTC.

The rearrangement links TRBV5-1 to TRBJ2-2; 10 bases align to TRBD2. With 4 bases clipped from V and 6 bases from J, the junction kept 6 bases outside the gene matches. Germline V gives CDR1 SGHRS, CDR2 YFSETQ. The CDR3 totals 15 residues. CDR3 protein: CASSALAGVAGELFF. The CDR3 DNA sequence: TGCGCCAGCAGCGCTCTAGCGGGAGTAGCCGGGGAGCTGTTTTTT.

The chain is built from TRBV27 and TRBJ1-1, with TRBD1 identical over 12 bases. The junction had 15 bases not matched to a gene; V was cut back by 6 bases and J by 4 bases. The germline gives CDR1 MNHEY, CDR2 SMNVEV (reference sequence). CDR3 length: 18 amino acids. The CDR3 here is CASSHGIGTGGSGTEAFF. CDR3 in DNA: TGTGCCAGCAGCCATGGAATCGGGACAGGGGGCTCCGGCACTGAAGCTTTCTTT.

This chain joins TRBV18 and TRBJ2-2; 9 bases are shared with TRBD2. This CDR3 is built from 16 residues. From germline, CDR1 is KGHSH and CDR2 LQKENI. The junction had 5 bases not matched to a gene; V was cut back by 1 base and J by 5 bases. The DNA of the CDR3 is TGTGCCAGCTCACCACTCCTAGCGGGATCGACCGGGGAGCTGTTTTTT. As protein: CASSPLLAGSTGELFF.

This chain joins TRBV4-3 and TRBJ2-2; 9 bases fit TRBD1. The V gene's germline CDR1 is LGHNA and CDR2 YSLEER. V shed 5 bases and J 0 bases; nucleotides not matched to a gene: 10. This CDR3 spans 18 amino acids. This chain's CDR3 is CASSKEQQGAANTGELFF. CDR3 bases: TGCGCCAGCAGCAAGGAACAACAGGGGGCCGCGAACACCGGGGAGCTGTTTTTT.

The CDR3 DNA reads TGTGCCATCAGGGGGGGAACAGCCGATAATGAAAAACTGTTTTTT. This gives the protein CAIRGGTADNEKLFF. The rearrangement links TRBV10-3 to TRBJ1-4; a weak D match, TRBD1 (5 bases). Between the trimmed V and J ends, which lost 6 bases and 4 bases, there was a span of 15 bases. CDR1 ENHRY and CDR2 SYGVKD come from the germline V gene. The CDR3 sequence is 15 residues long.

This chain links TRBV2 with TRBJ1-5, with D tentatively TRBD1 (5 bases). The length of the CDR3 is 13 residues. Germline CDR1 SNHLY, CDR2 FYNNEI. V was shortened by 6 bases and J by 7 bases, with 13 bases between the two germline ends. The CDR3 reads CASSQGVHQPQHF. The CDR3 DNA follows: TGTGCCAGCAGCCAGGGAGTGCACCAGCCCCAGCATTTT.

The rearrangement links TRBV12-5 to TRBJ2-7; D remains ambiguous. From germline, CDR1 is LGHNT and CDR2 FRNRAP. V lost 5 bases and J 2 bases, leaving 10 bases between the germline ends. This CDR3 is 13 amino acids long. CDR3 in DNA: TGTGCTAGTGGTCTACGGTCCCCCTACGAGCAGTACTTC. This sequence encodes CASGLRSPYEQYF.

This chain joins TRBV4-1 and TRBJ2-5, with D maybe TRBD2 (5 bases). The DNA end lines up better with TRBJ2-7; the J call may be wrong. Germline V gene data show CDR1 as MGHRA and CDR2 as YSYEKL. The CDR3 is made up of 15 amino acids. The DNA for the CDR3 is TGCGCCAGCAGCCAAGGAGGGATCGGGCTTTACGAGCAGTACTTC. Residues: CASSQGGIGLYEQYF.

The CDR3 region is CASSRFNEQFF. For the CDR3, the DNA is TGTGCCAGCAGTAGGTTCAATGAGCAGTTCTTC. J is TRBJ2-1 and V is TRBV28; D is uncertain. Trimming pared 5 bases from V and 6 bases from J, leaving 5 bases between. Germline V gene data show CDR1 as MDHEN and CDR2 as SYDVKM. There are 11 residues in the CDR3.

This clone was seen only a few times. The chain joins TRBV6-5 to TRBJ1-5, with D perhaps matching TRBD1 (6 bases). V lost 6 bases and J 3 bases, leaving 15 bases between the germline ends. Germline lookup yields CDR1 MNHEY and CDR2 SVGAGI. The CDR3 contains 15 residues. The CDR3 sequence is CASSTTRQVNQPQHF. As DNA, the CDR3 is TGTGCCAGCAGCACCACTCGACAGGTCAATCAGCCCCAGCATTTT.

The rearrangement uses TRBV14 and TRBJ2-1; D is undetermined. This CDR3 comprises 14 residues. V lost 0 bases and J 8 bases, leaving 11 bases between the germline ends. Germline-derived CDR1 and CDR2 are SGHDN and FVKESK. The CDR3 nucleotides are TGTGCCAGCAGCCAAGATTGGGCAGGCTATGAGCAGTTCTTC. It is translated as CASSQDWAGYEQFF.

The chain couples TRBV5-1 to TRBJ2-7; D is ambiguous. CDR1 is SGHRS and CDR2 is YFSETQ in the germline V gene. With 0 bases removed from V and 0 bases from J, the gap between germline ends came to 7 bases. This CDR3 spans 14 amino acids. The CDR3 nucleotides are TGCGCCAGCAGCTTGGTGGCTAACTCCTACGAGCAGTACTTC. It codes for CASSLVANSYEQYF. The full variable domain, with the rest looked up from reference TRBV5-1 and TRBJ2-7, is KAGVTQTPRYLIKTRGQQVTLSCSPISGHRSVSWYQQTPGQGLQFLFEYFSETQRNKGNFPGRFSGRQFSNSRSEMNVSTLELGDSALYLCASSLVANSYEQYFGPGTRLTVT.

The chain combines TRBV28 with TRBJ1-4; D may be TRBD1 (5 bases). Per the germline V gene, CDR1 is MDHEN and CDR2 is SYDVKM. The ends were cut back, 5 bases at V and 10 bases at J, with 14 bases in the middle. The CDR3 extends over 13 amino acids. The CDR3, as DNA: TGTGCCAGCAGTCAATTGCCGGGGGGAAAACTGTTTTTT. Protein: CASSQLPGGKLFF.

J is TRBJ2-3 and V is TRBV29-1; a weak D match, TRBD2 (6 bases). The CDR3 totals 12 residues. CDR1 and CDR2 (germline): SQVTM, ANQGSEA. Trimming left V 6 bases short and J 10 bases short, with 17 bases between. This CDR3 reads CSVQSRGRSQYF. The CDR3 DNA follows: TGCAGCGTCCAGTCTCGAGGGAGGTCGCAGTATTTT.

The count of this clone is one. CDR3 coding DNA: TGTGCTAGTGGAGAACTACCACAGGGTCTTAGTGGCTATGGCTACACCTTC. This sequence encodes CASGELPQGLSGYGYTF. The chain couples TRBV12-5 to TRBJ1-2, with TRBD1 as a possible D gene (6 bases). There are 17 residues in the CDR3. V was shortened by 6 bases and J by 4 bases, with 24 bases between the two germline ends. Germline assignment: CDR1 LGHNT and CDR2 FRNRAP.

This clone showed up just once. This chain links TRBV29-1 with TRBJ2-3; 7 nucleotides line up with TRBD2. CDR3 length: 13 amino acids. V lost 7 bases to trimming and J lost 2 bases; unmatched junction nucleotides: 6. Germline CDR1 reads SQVTM; CDR2 reads ANQGSEA. The CDR3, as DNA: TGCAGCGGGGTTAGCGGGTACACAGATACGCAGTATTTT. Encoded protein: CSGVSGYTDTQYF.

This rearrangement joins TRBV25-1 to TRBJ2-7; a weak D match, TRBD2 (6 bases). The CDR3 sequence is 13 residues long. CDR1 and CDR2 from the germline V gene are MGHDK and SYGVNS. Between the trimmed V and J ends, which lost 11 bases and 2 bases, there was a span of 16 bases. CDR3 bases: TGTGCCGCCGGGCGGGACGGAACCTACGAGCAGTACTTC. Its protein product is CAAGRDGTYEQYF.

The chain recombines TRBV7-2 with TRBJ2-5, with 7 bases identical to TRBD2. V lost 5 bases, J lost 2 bases, and 5 bases stayed unmatched. The CDR3 is 14 amino acids. CDR1 and CDR2 from the germline V gene are SGHTA and FQGNSA. The CDR3 loop reads CASSTGGFQETQYF. Written as DNA, the CDR3 is TGTGCCAGCAGCACCGGGGGGTTTCAAGAGACCCAGTACTTC.